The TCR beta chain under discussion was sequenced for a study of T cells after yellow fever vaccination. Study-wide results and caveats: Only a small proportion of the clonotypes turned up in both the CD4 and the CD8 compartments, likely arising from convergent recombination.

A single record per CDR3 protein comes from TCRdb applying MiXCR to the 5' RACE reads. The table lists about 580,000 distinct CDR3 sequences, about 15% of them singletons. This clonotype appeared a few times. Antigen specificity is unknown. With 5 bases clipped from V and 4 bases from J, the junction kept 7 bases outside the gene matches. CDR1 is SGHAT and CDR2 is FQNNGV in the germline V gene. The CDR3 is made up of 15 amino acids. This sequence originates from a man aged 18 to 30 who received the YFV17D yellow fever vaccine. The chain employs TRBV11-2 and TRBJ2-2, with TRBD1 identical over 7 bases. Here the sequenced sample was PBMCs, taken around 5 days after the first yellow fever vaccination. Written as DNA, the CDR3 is TGTGCCAGCAGCGATCTTAGGGGGCCCACCGGGGAGCTGTTTTTT. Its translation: CASSDLRGPTGELFF.